This T cell receptor (beta chain) came from a study of blood T cell repertoires in COVID-19. TCRdb keeps only in-frame clones here, not all; method: immunoSEQ multiplex PCR. The sample gives some 78,000 clones, roughly 88% of which show up once; about 1% is in the top ten. V trimming: 0 bases; J trimming: 7 bases; junction bases outside the gene matches: 7. The CDR3 consists of 16 residues. The germline gives CDR1 SGHRS, CDR2 YFSETQ. This receptor was obtained from a woman in her fifties or sixties in a cohort sampled during active COVID-19. The rearrangement links TRBV5-1 to TRBJ2-1; TRBD2 agrees at 10 bases. Sequencing input: peripheral blood. This chain's CDR3 is CASSLATSGAGNEQFF. The CDR3 nucleotides are TGCGCCAGCAGCTTGGCAACTAGCGGGGCCGGGAATGAGCAGTTCTTC.